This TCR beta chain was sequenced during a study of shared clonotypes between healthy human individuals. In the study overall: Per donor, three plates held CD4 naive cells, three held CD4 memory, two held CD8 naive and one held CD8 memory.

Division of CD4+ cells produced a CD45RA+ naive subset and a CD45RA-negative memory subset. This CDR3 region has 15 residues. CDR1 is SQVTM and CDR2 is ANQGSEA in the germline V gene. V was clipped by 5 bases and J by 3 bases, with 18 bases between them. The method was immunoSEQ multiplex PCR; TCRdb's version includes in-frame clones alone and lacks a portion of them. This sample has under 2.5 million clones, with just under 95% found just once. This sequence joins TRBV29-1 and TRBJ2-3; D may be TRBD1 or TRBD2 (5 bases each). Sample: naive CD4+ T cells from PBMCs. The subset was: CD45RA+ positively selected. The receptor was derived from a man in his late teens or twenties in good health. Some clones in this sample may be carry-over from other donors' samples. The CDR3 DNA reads TGCAGCGTTACCCCGGTACGTGGGGGTACAGATACGCAGTATTTT. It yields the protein CSVTPVRGGTDTQYF.